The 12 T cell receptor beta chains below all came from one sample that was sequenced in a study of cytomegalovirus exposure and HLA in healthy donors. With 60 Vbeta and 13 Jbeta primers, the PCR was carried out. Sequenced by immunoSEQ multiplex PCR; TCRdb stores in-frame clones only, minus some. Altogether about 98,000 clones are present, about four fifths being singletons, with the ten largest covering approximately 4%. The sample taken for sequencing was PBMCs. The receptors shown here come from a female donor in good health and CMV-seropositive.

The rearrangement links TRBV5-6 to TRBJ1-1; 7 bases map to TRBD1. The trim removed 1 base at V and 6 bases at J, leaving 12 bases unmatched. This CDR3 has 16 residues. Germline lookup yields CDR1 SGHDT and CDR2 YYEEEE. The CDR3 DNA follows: TGTGCCAGCAGCTTGACTGGATTGACAGGGTACTCTGAAGCTTTCTTT. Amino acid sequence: CASSLTGLTGYSEAFF.

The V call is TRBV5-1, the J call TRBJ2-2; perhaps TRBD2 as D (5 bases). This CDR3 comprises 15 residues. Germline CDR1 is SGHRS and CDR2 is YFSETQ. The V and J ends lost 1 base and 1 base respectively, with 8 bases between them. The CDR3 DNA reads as TGCGCCAGCAGCTTGAATCGGGGGAACACCGGGGAGCTGTTTTTT. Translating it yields CASSLNRGNTGELFF.

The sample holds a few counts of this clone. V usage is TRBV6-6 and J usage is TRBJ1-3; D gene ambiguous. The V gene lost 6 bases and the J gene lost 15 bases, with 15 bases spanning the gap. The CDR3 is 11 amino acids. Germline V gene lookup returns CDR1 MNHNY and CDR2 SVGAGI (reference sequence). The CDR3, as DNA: TGTGCCAGCAGCGCCGACGGGAAACAATATTTT. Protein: CASSADGKQYF.

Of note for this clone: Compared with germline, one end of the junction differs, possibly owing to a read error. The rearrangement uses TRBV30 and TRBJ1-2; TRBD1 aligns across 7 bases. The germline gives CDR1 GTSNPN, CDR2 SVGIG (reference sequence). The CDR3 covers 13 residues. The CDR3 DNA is TGTGCCTGGACAGGGGGAGCACCCCAAGGCTACCCCTTC. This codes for CAWTGGAPQGYPF.

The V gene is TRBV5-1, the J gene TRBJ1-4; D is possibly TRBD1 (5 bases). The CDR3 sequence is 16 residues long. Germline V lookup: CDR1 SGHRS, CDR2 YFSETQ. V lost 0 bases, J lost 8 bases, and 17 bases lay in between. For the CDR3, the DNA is TGCGCCAGCAGCTTGGATCTCCGGGGGGATCGGGAAAAACTGTTTTTT. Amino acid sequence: CASSLDLRGDREKLFF. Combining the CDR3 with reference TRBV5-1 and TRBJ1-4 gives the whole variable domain KAGVTQTPRYLIKTRGQQVTLSCSPISGHRSVSWYQQTPGQGLQFLFEYFSETQRNKGNFPGRFSGRQFSNSRSEMNVSTLELGDSALYLCASSLDLRGDREKLFFGSGTQLSVL.

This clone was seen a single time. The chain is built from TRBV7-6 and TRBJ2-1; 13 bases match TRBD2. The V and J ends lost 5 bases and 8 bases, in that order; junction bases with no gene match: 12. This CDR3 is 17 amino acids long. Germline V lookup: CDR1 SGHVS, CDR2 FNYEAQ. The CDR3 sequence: CASSRLTSGRARDEQFF. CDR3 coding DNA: TGTGCCAGCAGCCGTCTTACTAGCGGGAGGGCCAGGGATGAGCAGTTCTTC.

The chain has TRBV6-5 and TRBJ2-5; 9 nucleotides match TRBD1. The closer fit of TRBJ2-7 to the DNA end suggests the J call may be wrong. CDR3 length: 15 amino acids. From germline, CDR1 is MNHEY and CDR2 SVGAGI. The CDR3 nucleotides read TGTGCCAGCAGTCGACCGGGACAGGGTAGCCACGAGCAGTACTTC. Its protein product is CASSRPGQGSHEQYF.

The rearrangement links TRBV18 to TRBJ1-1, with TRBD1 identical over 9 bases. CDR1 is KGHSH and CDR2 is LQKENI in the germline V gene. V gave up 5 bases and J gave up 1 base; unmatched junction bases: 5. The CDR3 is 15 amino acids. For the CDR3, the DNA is TGTGCCAGCTCATTGTCGGACAGGGGGAACACTGAAGCTTTCTTT. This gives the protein CASSLSDRGNTEAFF.

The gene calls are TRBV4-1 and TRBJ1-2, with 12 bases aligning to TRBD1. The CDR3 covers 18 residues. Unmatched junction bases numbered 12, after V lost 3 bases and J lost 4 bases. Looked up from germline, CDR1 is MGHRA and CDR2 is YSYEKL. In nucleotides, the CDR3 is TGCGCCAGCAGCCACGAATGGGGACAGGGGGCTAGCATCTATGGCTACACCTTC. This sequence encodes CASSHEWGQGASIYGYTF.

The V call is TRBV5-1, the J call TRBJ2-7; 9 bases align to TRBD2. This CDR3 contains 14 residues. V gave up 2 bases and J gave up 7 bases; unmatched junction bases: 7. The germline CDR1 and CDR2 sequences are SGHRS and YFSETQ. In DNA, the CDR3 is TGCGCCAGCAGCTTTTATGCGGGAGGGCGGGAGCAGTACTTC. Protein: CASSFYAGGREQYF. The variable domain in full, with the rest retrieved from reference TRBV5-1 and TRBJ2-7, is KAGVTQTPRYLIKTRGQQVTLSCSPISGHRSVSWYQQTPGQGLQFLFEYFSETQRNKGNFPGRFSGRQFSNSRSEMNVSTLELGDSALYLCASSFYAGGREQYFGPGTRLTVT.

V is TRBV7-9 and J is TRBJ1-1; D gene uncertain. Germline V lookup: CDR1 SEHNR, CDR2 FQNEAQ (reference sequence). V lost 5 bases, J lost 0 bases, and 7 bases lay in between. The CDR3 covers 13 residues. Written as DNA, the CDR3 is TGTGCCAGCAGCCTGGAGATGAACACTGAAGCTTTCTTT. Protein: CASSLEMNTEAFF.

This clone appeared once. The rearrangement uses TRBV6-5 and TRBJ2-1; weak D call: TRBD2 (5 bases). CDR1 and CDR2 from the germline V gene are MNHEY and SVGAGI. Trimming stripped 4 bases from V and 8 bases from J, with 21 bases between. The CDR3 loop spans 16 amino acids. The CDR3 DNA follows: TGTGCCAGCAGTTCCCCCACGCCGCTAGCCGATTATGAGCAGTTCTTC. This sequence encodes CASSSPTPLADYEQFF.